This passage covers 32 T cell receptor beta chains from one sample sequenced in a study of T cells in Graves' hyperthyroidism and ophthalmopathy (dated by TCRdb to the late 2010s). The protocol used for the library was multiplex PCR. The sequencing machine was an Illumina HiSeq 2000. Amplification of TCR beta CDR3 regions was carried out from RNA transcripts. For the first round of RT-PCR on the TCR CDR3, the HTBI primer set was used together with the Qiagen OneStep RT-PCR kit. TCRdb reprocessing: public reads trimmed at Q25 with fastp, clones called with MiXCR, in-frame beta chains kept. For every CDR3 protein sequence, its rows merge into one entry that carries the most common genes and DNA. The sample profile shows roughly 240,000 distinct CDR3 sequences; approximately 25% of them were found once. 35% of the sample goes to the ten largest clones. What was sequenced was blood. Receptor source: a woman aged 40 to 50 with Graves' ophthalmopathy.

The V call is TRBV6-1, the J call TRBJ1-2, with D unresolved. The CDR3 is 15 residues long. Germline V gene sequence: CDR1 MNHNS, CDR2 SASEGT. Trimming took off 1 base at V and 7 bases at J, with 16 bases between the two ends. Here the CDR3 reads CASSEVERDLGGYTF. CDR3 bases: TGTGCCAGCAGTGAAGTAGAAAGGGATCTTGGTGGCTACACCTTC.

At least ten counts were recorded for this clonotype. The rearrangement uses TRBV19 and TRBJ2-5, with D possibly being TRBD1 (5 bases). The V and J ends lost 3 bases and 5 bases respectively, with 10 bases between them. The CDR3 spans 13 residues. The germline V gene encodes CDR1 LNHDA and CDR2 SQIVND (reference sequence). The DNA for the CDR3 is TGTGCCAGTAGTATGGGGCCAACGGAGACCCAGTACTTC. Encoded protein: CASSMGPTETQYF.

V and J are TRBV28 and TRBJ2-5; 8 nucleotides agree with TRBD1. Germline V gives CDR1 MDHEN, CDR2 SYDVKM. This CDR3 has 14 residues. Unmatched junction bases numbered 8, after V lost 8 bases and J lost 3 bases. The CDR3 coding sequence is TGTGCCAGCCTACAGGGGGGATCGGAAGAGACCCAGTACTTC. Amino acid sequence: CASLQGGSEETQYF.

This clonotype was observed at least ten times. This sequence joins TRBV10-1 and TRBJ2-2; 9 bases fit TRBD1. In germline, CDR1 is WNHNN, CDR2 SYGVQD (reference sequence). V lost 9 bases to trimming and J lost 4 bases; unmatched junction nucleotides: 6. This CDR3 has 14 amino acids. The CDR3: CARYRGRFTGELFF. The CDR3, as DNA: TGCGCCAGATACAGGGGGCGGTTCACCGGGGAGCTGTTTTTT.

This clonotype has ten or more counts. The rearrangement uses TRBV13 and TRBJ2-7; 8 bases align to TRBD1. The CDR3 has 21 residues. CDR1 is PRHDT and CDR2 is FYEKMQ in the germline V gene (reference sequence). The V gene end was trimmed by 2 bases and the J gene end by 2 bases; junction bases not matched to a gene: 23. DNA of the CDR3: TGTGCCAGCAGCTTAATTCGACAGGGGCTAAGCAAACCGGGACTTCCCTACGAGCAGTACTTC. It is translated as CASSLIRQGLSKPGLPYEQYF. The whole variable domain, remainder taken from reference TRBV13 and TRBJ2-7, is AAGVIQSPRHLIKEKRETATLKCYPIPRHDTVYWYQQGPGQDPQFLISFYEKMQSDKGSIPDRFSAQQFSDYHSELNMSSLELGDSALYFCASSLIRQGLSKPGLPYEQYFGPGTRLTVT.

This clonotype was seen ten or more times. The chain has TRBV5-8 and TRBJ1-2; 10 bases match TRBD1. This CDR3 has 17 amino acids. CDR1 and CDR2 (germline): SGHTS, YDEGEE. V was pared by 4 bases and J by 5 bases, with 14 bases of the junction left unmatched. The CDR3 DNA follows: TGTGCCAGCAGCATCGGGACTCCGGACAGGGGGGAATATGGCTACACCTTC. Its translation is CASSIGTPDRGEYGYTF.

The chain joins TRBV20-1 to TRBJ2-5; 12 nucleotides agree with TRBD2. Per the germline V gene, CDR1 is DFQATT and CDR2 is SNEGSKA (reference sequence). The CDR3 has 17 residues. Germline trimming cut 5 bases from V and 5 bases from J; bases unmatched to any gene: 15. The CDR3 nucleotides are TGCAGTGCTCCCGGGACTAGCGGGCCCCCGGGGCGGGAGACCCAGTACTTC. This codes for CSAPGTSGPPGRETQYF.

At least ten counts were recorded for this clonotype. V gene TRBV5-5 combines with J gene TRBJ1-2; no firm D call. CDR3 length equals 15 residues. V was pared by 2 bases and J by 8 bases, with 19 bases between. Germline CDR1 and CDR2: SGHKS and YYEKEE (reference sequence). This CDR3 reads CASSLKDWPDLGYTF. The CDR3 nucleotides are TGTGCCAGCAGCTTAAAGGACTGGCCTGATTTAGGCTACACCTTC.

This clonotype has a count of ten or more. The chain is built from TRBV5-1 and TRBJ2-5, with 8 bases fitting TRBD1. This CDR3 is 14 amino acids long. The trim removed 4 bases at V and 4 bases at J, leaving 6 bases unmatched. Germline assignment: CDR1 SGHRS and CDR2 YFSETQ. Here the CDR3 DNA reads TGCGCCAGCAGCCGGACAGGGATGGCAGAGACCCAGTACTTC. This sequence encodes CASSRTGMAETQYF.

This sequence joins TRBV20-1 and TRBJ1-2; possibly TRBD1 for D (6 bases). CDR3 size: 14 residues. V lost 3 bases and J 6 bases, leaving 17 bases between the germline ends. CDR1 is DFQATT and CDR2 is SNEGSKA in the germline V gene (reference sequence). For the CDR3, the DNA is TGCAGTGCTAGTATGATAGGGGACACAGATGGCTACACCTTC. Protein sequence: CSASMIGDTDGYTF.

The chain uses TRBV6-1 and TRBJ2-7; TRBD2 agrees at 9 bases. Trimming removed 10 bases from V and 3 bases from J; junction bases left unmatched: 4. CDR1 MNHNS and CDR2 SASEGT come from the germline V gene. The CDR3 extends over 12 amino acids. Written as DNA, the CDR3 is TGTGCCACCTTTAGCGGGGGCTACGAGCAGTACTTC. Translating gives CATFSGGYEQYF.

This clonotype was counted at least ten times. The chain recombines TRBV7-2 with TRBJ2-5; D tentatively reads TRBD1 or TRBD2 (5 bases each). Trimming removed 5 bases at V and 1 base at J, with 14 bases between. The CDR3 runs 15 residues. Germline V lookup: CDR1 SGHTA, CDR2 FQGNSA. CDR3 protein: CASSPLGVGQETQYF. CDR3 in DNA: TGTGCCAGCAGCCCACTAGGGGTAGGCCAAGAGACCCAGTACTTC.

This clonotype was counted at least ten times. This rearrangement joins TRBV11-2 to TRBJ2-7, with TRBD2 identical over 8 bases. Germline V gene lookup returns CDR1 SGHAT and CDR2 FQNNGV. V was clipped by 3 bases and J by 0 bases; unmatched bases: 4. CDR3 length: 15 residues. DNA of the CDR3: TGTGCCAGCAGCTTCCCCGGGACTAGCTCCTACGAGCAGTACTTC. Its translation is CASSFPGTSSYEQYF.

This clonotype was counted ten times or more. The chain is built from TRBV4-1 and TRBJ1-2; D is uncertain. This CDR3 has 14 residues. From germline, CDR1 is MGHRA and CDR2 YSYEKL. Trimming pared 0 bases from V and 5 bases from J, leaving 10 bases between. CDR3 residues: CASSQDAGDYGYTF. DNA for the CDR3: TGCGCCAGCAGCCAAGATGCAGGAGATTATGGCTACACCTTC.

This clonotype was counted ten times or more. The chain combines TRBV5-1 with TRBJ2-7; no firm D call. Germline V gene lookup returns CDR1 SGHRS and CDR2 YFSETQ. The ends were cut back, 0 bases at V and 4 bases at J, with 8 bases in the middle. There are 13 residues in the CDR3. The CDR3 spells CASSLAPEYEQYF. CDR3 nucleotide sequence: TGCGCCAGCAGCTTGGCCCCCGAGTACGAGCAGTACTTC. Full variable domain (remainder filled in from reference TRBV5-1 and TRBJ2-7): KAGVTQTPRYLIKTRGQQVTLSCSPISGHRSVSWYQQTPGQGLQFLFEYFSETQRNKGNFPGRFSGRQFSNSRSEMNVSTLELGDSALYLCASSLAPEYEQYFGPGTRLTVT.

This clonotype has only a few counts. The gene calls are TRBV5-1 and TRBJ2-7; D tentatively fits TRBD1 or TRBD2 (5 bases each). Looked up from germline, CDR1 is SGHRS and CDR2 is YFSETQ. This CDR3 is built from 16 residues. The V end was cut by 4 bases, the J end by 3 bases, with 20 bases between. CDR3 residues: CASSGVGPFSGYEQYF. The CDR3 DNA follows: TGCGCCAGCAGCGGGGTGGGACCATTCTCGGGCTACGAGCAGTACTTC.

This clonotype was counted ten times or more. The chain employs TRBV12-3 or TRBV12-4 and TRBJ2-2, with a weak D call TRBD2 (6 bases). The CDR3 has 15 residues. V lost 4 bases to trimming and J lost 4 bases, with 13 bases between them. CDR3: CASSWTQGGTGELFF. CDR3 DNA: TGTGCCAGCAGTTGGACCCAGGGAGGCACCGGGGAGCTGTTTTTT.

This clonotype was observed many times. The J gene is TRBJ1-1, the V gene TRBV19; D is uncertain. The CDR3 has 13 residues. The ends were cut back, 1 base at V and 1 base at J, with 4 bases in the middle. Germline V gene data show CDR1 as LNHDA and CDR2 as SQIVND (reference sequence). The CDR3: CASSIAQNTEAFF. CDR3 nucleotides: TGTGCCAGTAGTATAGCCCAGAACACTGAAGCTTTCTTT.

This clonotype was observed many times. This chain connects TRBV14 to TRBJ2-7, with TRBD2 identical over 11 bases. The CDR3 is 16 amino acids. V gave up 1 base and J gave up 3 bases; unmatched junction bases: 5. Germline CDR1 and CDR2: SGHDN and FVKESK. DNA for the CDR3: TGTGCCAGCAGCCAAGTCGTAGCGGGAGGGATCTACGAGCAGTACTTC. Translating gives CASSQVVAGGIYEQYF.

This clonotype was observed many times. The genes are TRBV24-1 and TRBJ1-5, with D possibly matching TRBD1 (6 bases). Germline V gives CDR1 KGHDR, CDR2 SFDVKD. Trimming removed 6 bases at V and 5 bases at J, with 16 bases between. This CDR3 spans 15 amino acids. Here the CDR3 reads CATSQGRSGDQPQHF. In DNA, the CDR3 is TGTGCCACCAGTCAGGGACGTTCAGGGGATCAGCCCCAGCATTTT.

This chain connects TRBV6-2 or TRBV6-3 to TRBJ1-5; 9 bases agree with TRBD1. The ends lost 0 bases at V and 3 bases at J; junction bases unmatched: 12. The CDR3 loop spans 19 amino acids. CDR1 and CDR2 (germline): MNHEY, SVGEGT. CDR3 sequence reads: CASSYSSTGTGNFNQPQHF. The CDR3 region has the DNA TGTGCCAGCAGTTACTCCTCGACCGGGACAGGGAATTTCAATCAGCCCCAGCATTTT.

This clonotype showed up many times. The gene calls are TRBV27 and TRBJ1-5, with TRBD1 matching 10 bases. CDR1 is MNHEY and CDR2 is SMNVEV in the germline V gene (reference sequence). This CDR3 spans 17 amino acids. The V and J ends lost 6 bases and 0 bases, in that order; junction bases with no gene match: 8. In DNA form, the CDR3 reads TGTGCCAGCAGATACTACGGGACAGGGGATAGCAATCAGCCCCAGCATTTT. This codes for CASRYYGTGDSNQPQHF.

The V gene is TRBV6-1, the J gene TRBJ2-7; TRBD2 matches at 9 bases. The CDR3 is 13 residues long. J gave up 6 bases and V 3 bases, and 3 bases lay outside the gene matches. Germline V gene data show CDR1 as MNHNS and CDR2 as SASEGT. In DNA, the CDR3 is TGTGCCAGCAGTGAGCGGGAGGGCCGCGAGCAGTACTTC. Translation gives CASSEREGREQYF.

This clonotype has ten or more counts. The CDR3 nucleotides are TGTGCCAGCTCACCGCTGGTAGCGGGAACCTACGAGCAGTACTTC. It is translated as CASSPLVAGTYEQYF. V is TRBV18 and J is TRBJ2-7; TRBD2 matches at 8 bases. Trimming cost V 3 bases and J 2 bases; bases outside gene matches: 6. Germline lookup yields CDR1 KGHSH and CDR2 LQKENI. This CDR3 has 15 residues.

At least ten counts were recorded for this clonotype. The chain uses TRBV7-2 and TRBJ2-7; D call uncertain. Deletions cut 3 bases from V and 3 bases from J, with 9 bases between. CDR3 size: 13 residues. Germline V gene data show CDR1 as SGHTA and CDR2 as FQGNSA. The CDR3 loop reads CASSFPSNYEQYF. CDR3 DNA: TGTGCCAGCAGCTTCCCTAGTAACTACGAGCAGTACTTC.

The chain is built from TRBV6-4 and TRBJ2-7; TRBD1 is a possible D gene (6 bases). Germline loops: CDR1 MRHNA, CDR2 SNTAGT. The CDR3 contains 14 residues. Trimming left V 3 bases short and J 3 bases short, with 12 bases between. The CDR3 reads CASSEIGQIYEQYF. The CDR3 nucleotides are TGTGCCAGCAGTGAAATCGGACAGATCTACGAGCAGTACTTC.

This clonotype was seen ten or more times. The chain recombines TRBV2 with TRBJ2-7; D uncertain. The germline V gene encodes CDR1 SNHLY and CDR2 FYNNEI. The germline V and J ends were trimmed by 5 bases and 0 bases, with 14 bases remaining between them. The CDR3 consists of 15 residues. The CDR3 sequence: CASSKNPTRSYEQYF. As DNA, the CDR3 is TGTGCCAGCAGTAAAAACCCCACTCGCTCCTACGAGCAGTACTTC.

This clonotype has ten or more counts. The chain combines TRBV19 with TRBJ2-2, with 9 bases aligning to TRBD2. Losses at the gene ends were 6 bases for V and 5 bases for J; bases not matched to a gene: 7. Germline V CDR1 and CDR2: LNHDA, SQIVND (reference sequence). This CDR3 spans 15 amino acids. CDR3 nucleotide sequence: TGTGCCAGTAGAGTTAGCGGGAGTAGTACCGGGGAGCTGTTTTTT. This gives the protein CASRVSGSSTGELFF.

This clonotype was found many times. The chain has TRBV28 and TRBJ2-7; 8 bases map to TRBD2. The CDR3 is 14 amino acids. With V trimmed by 8 bases and J by 2 bases, 8 bases remained unmatched. CDR1 MDHEN and CDR2 SYDVKM come from the germline V gene. The CDR3 DNA reads TGTGCCAGCTCTGACGGGACTAGACCCTACGAGCAGTACTTC. This translates into CASSDGTRPYEQYF.

The sample holds many counts of this clonotype. The chain carries TRBV27 and TRBJ2-7; no clear D. V lost 8 bases and J 5 bases, leaving 10 bases between the germline ends. CDR1 is MNHEY, CDR2 SMNVEV, per germline (reference sequence). The CDR3 has 11 residues. CDR3 region: CASVGRDEQYF. CDR3 nucleotide sequence: TGTGCCAGCGTCGGACGCGACGAGCAGTACTTC.

This clonotype was seen many times. The V call is TRBV28, the J call TRBJ1-5, with 10 bases that match TRBD1. Germline CDR1 reads MDHEN; CDR2 reads SYDVKM. V trimming: 4 bases; J trimming: 3 bases; junction bases outside the gene matches: 3. CDR3 length equals 15 residues. The CDR3 protein is CASSSTGGVNQPQHF. CDR3 DNA sequence: TGTGCCAGCAGTTCGACAGGGGGCGTCAATCAGCCCCAGCATTTT.

CDR3 bases: TGTGCCAGCAGTGTCTATGTGGACGGGGAGCTGTTTTTT. Protein product: CASSVYVDGELFF. The rearrangement links TRBV2 to TRBJ2-2; the D is unclear. CDR3 length: 13 amino acids. The V end was cut by 4 bases, the J end by 7 bases, with 10 bases between. In germline, CDR1 is SNHLY, CDR2 FYNNEI.